This passage covers 7 T cell receptor beta chains from one sample sequenced in a study of T cells in Graves' hyperthyroidism and ophthalmopathy (dated by TCRdb to between 2019 and 2020). Receptors were amplified or captured by multiplex PCR. The sequencer was an Illumina HiSeq 2000. The TCR beta CDR3 regions were amplified from RNA transcripts. The first round of RT-PCR for the TCR CDR3 was performed with the HTBI primer set and the Qiagen OneStep RT-PCR kit. TCRdb applied fastp at Q25 and MiXCR to the public reads, then kept only in-frame beta chains. Every entry covers one CDR3 protein and lists the most common genes and DNA from its rows. This sample lists about 420,000 distinct CDR3 sequences; approximately 15% were detected once. The ten largest clones capture 5.3% of the sample. The sample taken for sequencing was blood. The receptors shown here come from a woman aged 18-30 years with Graves' hyperthyroidism.

This clonotype was detected ten times or more. V gene TRBV6-5 combines with J gene TRBJ2-3; D not certain. Germline V gene lookup returns CDR1 MNHEY and CDR2 SVGAGI. The CDR3 length is 15 residues. The V end lost 2 bases, the J end lost 1 base, and 10 bases lay between the germline ends. The CDR3 region is CASSYGPIGTDTQYF. The CDR3 nucleotides read TGTGCCAGCAGTTACGGTCCGATAGGCACAGATACGCAGTATTTT.

The rearrangement links TRBV11-2 to TRBJ2-5, with 13 bases identical to TRBD2. Germline assignment: CDR1 SGHAT and CDR2 FQNNGV. The CDR3 extends over 16 amino acids. The ends lost 5 bases at V and 5 bases at J; junction bases unmatched: 8. The CDR3 spells CASSRTGTSGTETQYF. In nucleotides, the CDR3 is TGTGCCAGCAGCCGAACCGGGACTAGCGGGACGGAGACCCAGTACTTC.

V usage is TRBV6-1 and J usage is TRBJ2-1, with TRBD2 identical over 7 bases. This CDR3 spans 16 amino acids. V lost 3 bases and J lost 3; bases outside the gene matches: 8. Germline lookup yields CDR1 MNHNS and CDR2 SASEGT. The CDR3 nucleotides are TGTGCCAGCAGTGACCTCCCAGCGGGGTTCTACAATGAGCAGTTCTTC. Translation: CASSDLPAGFYNEQFF.

The rearrangement joins TRBV5-1 to TRBJ2-3, with 9 bases fitting TRBD1. This CDR3 region has 15 residues. The germline CDR1 and CDR2 sequences are SGHRS and YFSETQ. V shed 0 bases and J 5 bases; nucleotides not matched to a gene: 4. CDR3: CASSLEGTGLDTQYF. DNA for the CDR3: TGCGCCAGCAGCTTGGAAGGGACAGGGTTAGATACGCAGTATTTT.

J is TRBJ1-6 and V is TRBV20-1, with TRBD1 identical over 9 bases. The CDR3 spans 15 residues. CDR1 is DFQATT, CDR2 SNEGSKA, per germline (reference sequence). V was pared by 5 bases and J by 10 bases, with 12 bases of the junction left unmatched. The CDR3 DNA reads TGCAGTGCTGAGACTCCGGGACAGGGAGCATCACCCCTCCACTTT. Protein: CSAETPGQGASPLHF.

The chain carries TRBV7-9 and TRBJ2-2; D gene ambiguous. In germline, CDR1 is SEHNR, CDR2 FQNEAQ (reference sequence). Trimming pared 1 base from V and 2 bases from J, leaving 8 bases between. The CDR3 has 15 residues. This chain's CDR3 is CASSLGHINTGELFF. The CDR3 DNA reads as TGTGCCAGCAGCTTAGGACACATAAACACCGGGGAGCTGTTTTTT.

At least ten counts were recorded for this clonotype. The V call is TRBV2, the J call TRBJ2-3; 12 bases map to TRBD2. Trimming at V came to 5 bases and at J to 0 bases, leaving 12 bases not matched to a gene. Germline V gene data show CDR1 as SNHLY and CDR2 as FYNNEI. The CDR3 length is 19 residues. DNA of the CDR3: TGTGCCAGCAGTCTTAGACCACCCGGACTAGCGGGGAGCACAGATACGCAGTATTTT. Translation: CASSLRPPGLAGSTDTQYF.